One sample yielded the 10 T cell receptor beta chains listed below, sequenced in a study of blood T cell repertoires in COVID-19. This table comes from immunoSEQ multiplex PCR, and its TCRdb copy is limited to in-frame clones, with some not included. The data hold about 250,000 clones, with more than 85% observed a single time. The sample was PBMCs or T cells enriched from blood (not recorded which). The receptor set was obtained from a man in his forties who had recovered from COVID-19.

This rearrangement joins TRBV9 to TRBJ1-1; 10 nucleotides align to TRBD1. Germline V gene sequence: CDR1 SGDLS, CDR2 YYNGEE. J gave up 6 bases and V 4 bases, and 6 bases lay outside the gene matches. This CDR3 has 14 amino acids. The CDR3 sequence is CASSPRQGASEAFF. Here the CDR3 DNA reads TGTGCCAGCAGCCCCCGACAGGGGGCGTCTGAAGCTTTCTTT. The whole variable domain, remainder taken from reference TRBV9 and TRBJ1-1, is DSGVTQTPKHLITATGQRVTLRCSPRSGDLSVYWYQQSLDQGLQFLIQYYNGEERAKGNILERFSAQQFPDLHSELNLSSLELGDSALYFCASSPRQGASEAFFGQGTRLTVV.

The V call is TRBV3-1 (or the pseudogene TRBV3-2), the J call TRBJ2-5; 9 bases agree with TRBD2. Germline V CDR1 and CDR2: LGHDT, YNNKEL (reference sequence). V was clipped by 4 bases and J by 5 bases; unmatched bases: 8. The CDR3 sequence is 15 residues long. CDR3 loop: CASSLSREGWETQYF. The CDR3, as DNA: TGTGCCAGCAGCCTCTCGCGGGAGGGGTGGGAGACCCAGTACTTC.

The CDR3, as DNA: TGTGCCAGCAGCCAAGATCGAGGGACTCTCTCCTACGAGCAGTACTTC. Amino acid sequence: CASSQDRGTLSYEQYF. This chain links TRBV4-2 with TRBJ2-7; D possibly corresponds to TRBD2 (6 bases). The CDR3 is made up of 16 amino acids. The germline V and J ends were trimmed by 0 bases and 0 bases, with 12 bases remaining between them. CDR1 is LGHNA, CDR2 YNFKEQ, per germline.

V is TRBV15 and J is TRBJ2-5; weak D call: TRBD1 (6 bases). V gave up 3 bases and J gave up 3 bases, with 8 bases separating them. The CDR3 consists of 13 residues. Germline V gene lookup returns CDR1 LNHNV and CDR2 YYDKDF (reference sequence). This CDR3 reads CATSRGTKETQYF. CDR3 sequence (DNA): TGTGCCACCAGCAGGGGGACAAAAGAGACCCAGTACTTC.

This chain uses TRBV5-4 with TRBJ1-5; TRBD1 aligns across 7 bases. Germline values: CDR1 SGHNT, CDR2 YYREEE (reference sequence). V lost 4 bases, J lost 5 bases, and 9 bases stayed unmatched. CDR3 length equals 15 residues. For the CDR3, the DNA is TGTGCCAGCAGCCTTGACAGGGCTGACTATCAGCCCCAGCATTTT. Translation gives CASSLDRADYQPQHF.

The CDR3 coding sequence is TGTGCCATCAGGGGCAGCCTTGGGAGCAATCAGCCCCAGCATTTT. Amino acids: CAIRGSLGSNQPQHF. The chain links TRBV10-3 to TRBJ1-5; no clear D. CDR3 length equals 15 residues. V was clipped by 6 bases and J by 1 base, with 13 bases between them. Germline-derived CDR1 and CDR2 are ENHRY and SYGVKD.

This chain uses TRBV13 with TRBJ1-1; D ambiguous. The CDR3 extends over 15 amino acids. Trimming shortened V by 1 base and J by 2 bases, and 11 bases separated the two germline ends. The germline gives CDR1 PRHDT, CDR2 FYEKMQ (reference sequence). This CDR3 reads CASSLAEAENTEAFF. The CDR3 coding sequence is TGTGCCAGCAGCTTAGCTGAGGCCGAAAACACTGAAGCTTTCTTT.

This chain uses TRBV19 with TRBJ2-5; TRBD1 matches 7 bases. The CDR3 is 13 residues long. Germline assignment: CDR1 LNHDA and CDR2 SQIVND (reference sequence). The ends lost 6 bases at V and 4 bases at J; junction bases unmatched: 5. The CDR3 DNA reads as TGTGCCAGTAGGGTACAGGGGACAGAGACCCAGTACTTC. As protein: CASRVQGTETQYF.

J is TRBJ1-1 and V is TRBV7-2; D is uncertain. The CDR3 has 14 amino acids. The germline V gene has CDR1 SGHTA and CDR2 FQGNSA. Deletions cut 4 bases from V and 4 bases from J, with 13 bases between. The CDR3 region has the DNA TGTGCCAGCAGCTCAACCGACCGGAGCACTGAAGCTTTCTTT. It codes for CASSSTDRSTEAFF.

This chain connects TRBV7-9 to TRBJ2-1, with D possibly matching TRBD2 (6 bases). Germline-derived CDR1 and CDR2 are SEHNR and FQNEAQ (reference sequence). The V gene lost 4 bases and the J gene lost 4 bases, with 17 bases spanning the gap. The CDR3 runs 16 residues. CDR3 protein: CASSSYRDGRYNEQFF. The CDR3 coding sequence is TGTGCCAGCAGCTCATACCGGGACGGGAGATACAATGAGCAGTTCTTC. The full variable domain, rest sourced from reference TRBV7-9 and TRBJ2-1, is DTGVSQNPRHKITKRGQNVTFRCDPISEHNRLYWYRQTLGQGPEFLTYFQNEAQLEKSRLLSDRFSAERPKGSFSTLEIQRTEQGDSAMYLCASSSYRDGRYNEQFFGPGTRLTVL.